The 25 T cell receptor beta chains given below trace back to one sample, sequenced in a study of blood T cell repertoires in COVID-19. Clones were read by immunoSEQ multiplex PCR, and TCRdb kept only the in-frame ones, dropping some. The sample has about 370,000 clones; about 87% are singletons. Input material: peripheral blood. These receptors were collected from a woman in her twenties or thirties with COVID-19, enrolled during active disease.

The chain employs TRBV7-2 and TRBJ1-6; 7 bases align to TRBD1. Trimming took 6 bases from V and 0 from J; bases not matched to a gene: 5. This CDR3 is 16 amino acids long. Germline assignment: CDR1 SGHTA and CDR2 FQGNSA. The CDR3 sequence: CASSSTGLSYNSPLHF. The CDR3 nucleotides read TGTGCCAGCAGTTCGACAGGGCTCTCCTATAATTCACCCCTCCACTTT.

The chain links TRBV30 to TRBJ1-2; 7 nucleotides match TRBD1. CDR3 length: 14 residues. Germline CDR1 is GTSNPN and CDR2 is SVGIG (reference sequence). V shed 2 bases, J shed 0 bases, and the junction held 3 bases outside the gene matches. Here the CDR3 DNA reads TGTGCCTGGAGTCAGGGGGATTCTAACTATGGCTACACCTTC. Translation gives CAWSQGDSNYGYTF. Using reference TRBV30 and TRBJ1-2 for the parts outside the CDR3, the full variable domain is SQTIHQWPATLVQPVGSPLSLECTVEGTSNPNLYWYRQAAGRGLQLLFYSVGIGQISSEVPQNLSASRPQDRQFILSSKKLLLSDSGFYLCAWSQGDSNYGYTFGSGTRLTVV.

DNA for the CDR3: TGTGCCAGCAGCTCCTGGCTAACAGGGGGGAACACTGAAGCTTTCTTT. It is translated as CASSSWLTGGNTEAFF. This rearrangement joins TRBV11-2 to TRBJ1-1, with 8 bases fitting TRBD1. CDR1 is SGHAT and CDR2 is FQNNGV in the germline V gene. J was trimmed by 1 base and V by 4 bases; bases with no gene match: 8. The CDR3 has 16 residues.

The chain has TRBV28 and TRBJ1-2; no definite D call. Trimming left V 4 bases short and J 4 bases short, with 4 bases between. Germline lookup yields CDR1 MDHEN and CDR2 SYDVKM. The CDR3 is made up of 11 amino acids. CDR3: CASSYSYGYTF. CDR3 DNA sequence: TGTGCCAGCAGTTACTCCTATGGCTACACCTTC.

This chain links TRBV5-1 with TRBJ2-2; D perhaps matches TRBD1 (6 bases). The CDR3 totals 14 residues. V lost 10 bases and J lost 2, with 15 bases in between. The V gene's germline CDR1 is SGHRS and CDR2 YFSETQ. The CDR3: CACLEGGNTGELFF. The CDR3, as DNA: TGCGCCTGTCTGGAAGGGGGAAACACCGGGGAGCTGTTTTTT.

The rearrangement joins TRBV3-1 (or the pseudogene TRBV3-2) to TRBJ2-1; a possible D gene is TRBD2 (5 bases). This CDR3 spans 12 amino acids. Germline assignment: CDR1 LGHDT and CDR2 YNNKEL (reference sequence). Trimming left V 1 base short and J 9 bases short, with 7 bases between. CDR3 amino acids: CASSQAGGEQFF. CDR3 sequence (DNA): TGTGCCAGCAGCCAAGCTGGAGGTGAGCAGTTCTTC.

CDR3 in amino acids: CASSLIIRDEQYF. The CDR3 region has the DNA TGTGCCAGCAGCCTAATTATCAGGGACGAGCAGTACTTC. V usage is TRBV4-2 and J usage is TRBJ2-7; D might be TRBD1 (5 bases). The CDR3 contains 13 residues. Germline V lookup: CDR1 LGHNA, CDR2 YNFKEQ. Trimming cost V 4 bases and J 5 bases, with 12 bases left between them.

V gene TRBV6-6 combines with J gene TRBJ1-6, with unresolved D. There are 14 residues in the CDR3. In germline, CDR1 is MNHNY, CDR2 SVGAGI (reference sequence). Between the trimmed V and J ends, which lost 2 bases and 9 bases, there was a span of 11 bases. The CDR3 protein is CASSYAGVASPLHF. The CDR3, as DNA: TGTGCCAGCAGTTACGCCGGGGTTGCTTCACCCCTCCACTTT.

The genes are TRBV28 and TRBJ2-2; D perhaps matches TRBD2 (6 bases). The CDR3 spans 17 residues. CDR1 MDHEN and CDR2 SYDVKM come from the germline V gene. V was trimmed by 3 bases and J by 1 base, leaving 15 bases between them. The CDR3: CASSLSTEGLNTGELFF. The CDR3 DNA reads TGTGCCAGCAGTTTGTCGACGGAGGGGCTGAACACCGGGGAGCTGTTTTTT.

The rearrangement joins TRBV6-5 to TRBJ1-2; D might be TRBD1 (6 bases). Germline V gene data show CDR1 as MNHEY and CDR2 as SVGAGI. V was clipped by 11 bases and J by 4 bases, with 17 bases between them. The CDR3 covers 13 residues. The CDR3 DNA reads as TGTGCCGGCCACATCCTAGGGGGCTATGGCTACACCTTC. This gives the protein CAGHILGGYGYTF.

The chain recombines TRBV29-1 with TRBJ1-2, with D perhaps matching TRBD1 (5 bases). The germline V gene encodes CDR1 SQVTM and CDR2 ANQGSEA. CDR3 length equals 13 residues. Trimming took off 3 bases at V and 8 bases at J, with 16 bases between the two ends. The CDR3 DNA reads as TGCAGCGTTGAGGTCAGGGAATTGAAGGGCTACACCTTC. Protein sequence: CSVEVRELKGYTF.

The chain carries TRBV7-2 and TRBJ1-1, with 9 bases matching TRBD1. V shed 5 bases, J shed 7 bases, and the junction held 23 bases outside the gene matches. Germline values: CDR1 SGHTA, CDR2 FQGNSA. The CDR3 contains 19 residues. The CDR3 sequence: CASSPGTGSFSGPRDEAFF. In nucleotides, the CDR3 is TGTGCCAGCAGCCCCGGGACAGGGTCGTTTAGTGGTCCCCGGGATGAAGCTTTCTTT.

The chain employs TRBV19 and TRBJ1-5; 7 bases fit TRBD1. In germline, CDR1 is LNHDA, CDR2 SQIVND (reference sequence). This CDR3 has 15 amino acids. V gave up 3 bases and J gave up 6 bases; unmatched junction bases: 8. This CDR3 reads CASSIVTGWAQPQHF. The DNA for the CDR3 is TGTGCCAGTAGTATCGTGACAGGGTGGGCTCAGCCCCAGCATTTT.

Here the CDR3 DNA reads TGCGCCAGCAGCTTTAGCGGGATCACAGATACGCAGTATTTT. Amino acid sequence: CASSFSGITDTQYF. The chain couples TRBV5-1 to TRBJ2-3, with 8 positions matching TRBD2. Germline V CDR1 and CDR2: SGHRS, YFSETQ. Germline trimming cut 2 bases from V and 2 bases from J; bases unmatched to any gene: 1. This CDR3 comprises 14 residues.

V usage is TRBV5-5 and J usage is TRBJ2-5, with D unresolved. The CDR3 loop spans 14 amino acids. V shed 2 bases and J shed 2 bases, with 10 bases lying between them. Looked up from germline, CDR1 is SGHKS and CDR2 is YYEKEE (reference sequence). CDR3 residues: CASSLFREQETQYF. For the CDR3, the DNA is TGTGCCAGCAGCTTATTTAGAGAACAAGAGACCCAGTACTTC.

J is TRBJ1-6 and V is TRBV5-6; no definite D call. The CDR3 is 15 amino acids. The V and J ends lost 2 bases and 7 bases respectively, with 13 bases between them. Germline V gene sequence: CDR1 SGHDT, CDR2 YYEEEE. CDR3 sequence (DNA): TGTGCCAGCAGCTTTCGGACTGTAGCAAATTCACCCCTCCACTTT. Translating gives CASSFRTVANSPLHF.

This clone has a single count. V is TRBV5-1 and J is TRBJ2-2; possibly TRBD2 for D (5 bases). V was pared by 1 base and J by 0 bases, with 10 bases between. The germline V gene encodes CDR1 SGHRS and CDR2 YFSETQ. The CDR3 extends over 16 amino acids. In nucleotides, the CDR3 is TGCGCCAGCAGCTTGCAGAGCGGAGCGAACACCGGGGAGCTGTTTTTT. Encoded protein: CASSLQSGANTGELFF.

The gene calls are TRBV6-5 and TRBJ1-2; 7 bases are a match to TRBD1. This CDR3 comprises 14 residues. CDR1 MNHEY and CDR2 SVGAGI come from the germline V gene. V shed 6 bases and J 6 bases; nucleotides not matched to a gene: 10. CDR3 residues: CASSQNRGGNGYTF. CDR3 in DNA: TGTGCCAGCAGCCAAAACAGGGGCGGAAATGGCTACACCTTC.

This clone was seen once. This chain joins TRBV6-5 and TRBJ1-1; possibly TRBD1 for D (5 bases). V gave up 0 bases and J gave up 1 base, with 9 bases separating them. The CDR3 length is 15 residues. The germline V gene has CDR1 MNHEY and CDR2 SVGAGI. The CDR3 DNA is TGTGCCAGCAGTTACTCCAGGGAATCGAACACTGAAGCTTTCTTT. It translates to CASSYSRESNTEAFF.

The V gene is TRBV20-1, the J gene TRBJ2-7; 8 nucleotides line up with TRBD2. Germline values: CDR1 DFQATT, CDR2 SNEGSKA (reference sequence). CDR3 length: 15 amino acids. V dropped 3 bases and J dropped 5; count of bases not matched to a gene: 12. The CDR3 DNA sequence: TGCAGTGCTAGTGTAGCGGGCGGGAGGCCGAACGAGCAGTACTTC. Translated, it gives CSASVAGGRPNEQYF.

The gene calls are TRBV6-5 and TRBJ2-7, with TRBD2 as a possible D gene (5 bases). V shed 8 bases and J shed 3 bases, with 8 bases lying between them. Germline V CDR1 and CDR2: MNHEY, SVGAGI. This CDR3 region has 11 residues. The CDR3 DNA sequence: TGTGCCAGCCGGGGATACTACGAGCAGTACTTC. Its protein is CASRGYYEQYF.

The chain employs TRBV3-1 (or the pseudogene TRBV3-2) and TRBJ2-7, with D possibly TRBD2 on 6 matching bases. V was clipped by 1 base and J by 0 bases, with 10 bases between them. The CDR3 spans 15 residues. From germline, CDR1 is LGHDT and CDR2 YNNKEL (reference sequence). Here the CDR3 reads CASSQGTTSSYEQYF. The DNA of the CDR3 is TGTGCCAGCAGCCAAGGCACGACTAGCTCCTACGAGCAGTACTTC.

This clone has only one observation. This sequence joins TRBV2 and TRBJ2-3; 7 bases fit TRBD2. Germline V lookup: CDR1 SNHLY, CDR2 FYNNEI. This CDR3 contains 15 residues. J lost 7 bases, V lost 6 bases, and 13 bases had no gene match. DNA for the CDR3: TGTGCCAGCAGCCCGGGGGGTGCCCAAGGCAATACGCAGTATTTT. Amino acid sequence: CASSPGGAQGNTQYF.

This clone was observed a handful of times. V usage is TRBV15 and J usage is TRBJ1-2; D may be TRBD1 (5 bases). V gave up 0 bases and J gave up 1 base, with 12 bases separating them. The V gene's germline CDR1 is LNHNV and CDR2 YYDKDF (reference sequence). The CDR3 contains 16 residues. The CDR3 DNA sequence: TGTGCCACCAGCAGAGATAGGGGACTTCGTAACTATGGCTACACCTTC. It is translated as CATSRDRGLRNYGYTF.

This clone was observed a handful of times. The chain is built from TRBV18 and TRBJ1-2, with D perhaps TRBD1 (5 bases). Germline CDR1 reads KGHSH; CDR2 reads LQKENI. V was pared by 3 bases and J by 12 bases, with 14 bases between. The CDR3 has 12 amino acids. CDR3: CASSPRQGKNTF. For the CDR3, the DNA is TGTGCCAGCTCACCCCGGCAGGGAAAGAACACCTTC.